The rows below give T cell receptor beta chains drawn from one sample of a study of blood T cell repertoires in COVID-19. Assay used: immunoSEQ multiplex PCR; TCRdb lists only in-frame clones, some missing. This table has 210,000 or so clones, roughly 85% appearing once. Sequenced input: peripheral blood. Receptor source: a man aged 50 to 60 with COVID-19, enrolled during active disease. Both conserved end residues are part of each CDR3. D genes are given only for firm matches. Part of the rows lack a size; the others show once, few, many or a class for expanded clones.

>17|.|TRBV28|TRBJ2-7|TRBD2
CASSLGINLGGLYEQYF
TGTGCCAGCAGTTTGGGGATCAATCTGGGGGGACTATACGAGCAGTACTTC
>15|once|TRBV27|TRBJ1-2|.
CASSLVGQTNYGYTF
TGTGCCAGCAGTTTAGTCGGACAGACCAACTATGGCTACACCTTC
>16|.|TRBV2|TRBJ2-3|TRBD2
CASTRLAGGSTDTQYF
TGTGCCAGCACCCGACTAGCGGGGGGGAGCACAGATACGCAGTATTTT
>16|.|TRBV5-1|TRBJ1-1|.
CASSSGLRQVNTEAFF
TGCGCCAGCAGCTCCGGACTACGGCAGGTGAACACTGAAGCTTTCTTT
>16|.|TRBV6-1|TRBJ1-4|.
CASSEMAFRINEKLFF
TGTGCCAGCAGTGAAATGGCCTTCCGTATAAATGAAAAACTGTTTTTT
>15|.|TRBV28|TRBJ2-5|.
CASGGAGTNQETQYF
TGTGCCAGCGGGGGGGCAGGGACAAATCAAGAGACCCAGTACTTC
>16|.|TRBV11-3|TRBJ2-1|TRBD1
CASSKNRDSSYNEQFF
TGTGCCAGCAGCAAGAACCGGGACAGCTCCTACAATGAGCAGTTCTTC
>12|.|TRBV5-8|TRBJ1-2|.
CASSLNLRLYTF
TGTGCCAGCAGCTTGAATCTCAGACTCTACACCTTC
>15|once|TRBV6-2/TRBV6-3|TRBJ2-7|TRBD1
CASSYKTGGEYEQYF
TGTGCCAGCAGTTACAAGACAGGGGGTGAATACGAGCAGTACTTC
>15|.|TRBV2|TRBJ1-3|.
CASSGIQAPGNTIYF
TGTGCCAGCAGTGGAATACAGGCGCCTGGAAACACCATATATTTT
>16|.|TRBV5-1|TRBJ1-4|TRBD1
CASSLGTGGFGEKLFF
TGCGCCAGCAGCCTAGGGACAGGGGGCTTTGGTGAAAAACTGTTTTTT
>14|.|TRBV7-2|TRBJ1-4|.
CASSLAAANEKLFF
TGTGCCAGCAGCTTGGCGGCCGCCAATGAAAAACTGTTTTTT
>15|.|TRBV5-5|TRBJ2-7|.
CASSPTLTGDYEQYF
TGTGCCAGCAGCCCTACCTTAACAGGAGACTACGAGCAGTACTTC
>14|.|TRBV7-2|TRBJ2-3|TRBD1
CASSSDRGPDTQYF
TGTGCCAGCAGCTCCGACAGGGGGCCAGATACGCAGTATTTT
>14|.|TRBV5-4|TRBJ1-4|TRBD1
CASSLRQGGEKLFF
TGTGCCAGCAGCTTGCGACAGGGAGGTGAAAAACTGTTTTTT
>15|.|TRBV11-3|TRBJ2-1|.
CASSLDSYSYNEQFF
TGTGCCAGCAGCTTAGACTCTTACTCCTACAATGAGCAGTTCTTC
>14|.|TRBV5-1|TRBJ1-4|.
CASSLEGRNEKLFF
TGCGCCAGCAGCTTGGAGGGGCGTAATGAAAAACTGTTTTTT
>13|.|TRBV28|TRBJ1-2|.
CASSFRVDYGYTF
TGTGCCAGCAGTTTCCGTGTTGACTATGGCTACACCTTC
>11|.|TRBV20-1|TRBJ1-6|TRBD1
CSARTGVPLHF
TGCAGTGCTCGGACAGGGGTACCCCTCCACTTT
>13|.|TRBV19|TRBJ1-1|.
CASSRERDTEAFF
TGTGCCAGTAGCCGGGAAAGGGACACTGAAGCTTTCTTT
>15|.|TRBV9|TRBJ2-1|.
CASSVVAHPYNEQFF
TGTGCCAGCAGCGTAGTTGCGCACCCCTACAATGAGCAGTTCTTC
>13|.|TRBV7-9|TRBJ2-3|.
CASSGRVRDTQYF
TGTGCCAGCAGCGGCAGGGTCCGGGATACGCAGTATTTT
>13|.|TRBV14|TRBJ1-4|.
CASSQVQSEKLFF
TGTGCCAGCAGCCAAGTACAGTCCGAAAAACTGTTTTTT
>16|.|TRBV15|TRBJ1-5|TRBD1
CATSRDGTGMAQPQHF
TGTGCCACCAGCAGAGATGGGACAGGAATGGCCCAGCCCCAGCATTTT
>15|.|TRBV2|TRBJ2-2|.
CASRAGSANTGELFF
TGTGCCAGCAGGGCGGGGAGTGCGAACACCGGGGAGCTGTTTTTT
>18|.|TRBV30|TRBJ1-3|TRBD1
CAWSAGQGTSISGNTIYF
TGTGCCTGGAGTGCAGGACAGGGGACGTCAATCTCTGGAAACACCATATATTTT
>15|few|TRBV19|TRBJ2-5|TRBD1
CASSSQRGRQETQYF
TGTGCCAGTAGTTCCCAGAGGGGGCGGCAAGAGACCCAGTACTTC
>18|.|TRBV5-1|TRBJ2-2|.
CASSLDPALGGRSGELFF
TGCGCCAGCAGCTTGGATCCCGCGTTGGGGGGGCGGAGCGGGGAGCTGTTTTTT
>11|.|TRBV28|TRBJ2-7|.
CASRSKYEQYF
TGTGCCAGCAGGTCTAAATACGAGCAGTACTTC
>14|.|TRBV3-1/TRBV3-2|TRBJ1-4|.
CASSRGTTNEKLFF
TGTGCCAGCAGCAGAGGGACAACTAATGAAAAACTGTTTTTT
>16|.|TRBV6-5|TRBJ1-4|.
CASSYLKGATNEKLFF
TGTGCCAGCAGTTATCTGAAGGGAGCAACTAATGAAAAACTGTTTTTT
>13|.|TRBV13|TRBJ1-1|.
CASSSHRYLEAFF
TGTGCCAGCAGCTCCCACAGATACCTTGAAGCTTTCTTT
>16|.|TRBV4-2|TRBJ2-2|TRBD1
CASSQGRQGGTGELFF
TGTGCCAGCAGCCAAGGGCGACAGGGTGGGACCGGGGAGCTGTTTTTT
>14|.|TRBV6-1|TRBJ1-2|.
CASSEGASAYGYTF
TGTGCCAGCAGTGAAGGGGCCTCCGCCTATGGCTACACCTTC
>15|.|TRBV28|TRBJ2-7|TRBD2
CASSILAGGTYEQYF
TGTGCCAGCAGTATTCTAGCGGGGGGTACCTACGAGCAGTACTTC
>16|.|TRBV11-2|TRBJ2-2|TRBD1
CASSSPSGQGTGELFF
TGTGCCAGCAGCTCACCGTCGGGACAGGGCACCGGGGAGCTGTTTTTT
>16|.|TRBV9|TRBJ2-3|.
CASSVGVQGLSDTQYF
TGTGCCAGCAGCGTAGGGGTACAGGGTCTATCAGATACGCAGTATTTT
>15|once|TRBV5-1|TRBJ2-7|TRBD1
CASSLGQGMSYEQYF
TGCGCCAGCAGCTTGGGACAGGGGATGTCCTACGAGCAGTACTTC
>15|.|TRBV7-3|TRBJ2-2|.
CASSLSRGASGELFF
TGTGCCAGCAGCTTATCCCGGGGGGCCTCCGGGGAGCTGTTTTTT
>15|.|TRBV18|TRBJ2-7|TRBD1
CASSSLQGDLGEQYF
TGTGCCAGCTCATCCCTACAGGGGGATTTAGGCGAGCAGTACTTC
>14|.|TRBV18|TRBJ1-5|TRBD1
CASQRTGSNQPQHF
TGTGCCAGCCAACGGACAGGTAGCAATCAGCCCCAGCATTTT
>12|.|TRBV5-5|TRBJ2-7|.
CASSLREHEQYF
TGTGCCAGCAGCTTGCGGGAGCACGAGCAGTACTTC
>16|.|TRBV5-1|TRBJ2-1|TRBD1
CASSFPRQGVEYEQFF
TGCGCCAGCAGCTTCCCCCGACAGGGGGTGGAGTATGAGCAGTTCTTC
>16|.|TRBV29-1|TRBJ2-1|.
CSVEDLGPGPYNEQFF
TGCAGCGTTGAAGATCTTGGGCCAGGGCCATACAATGAGCAGTTCTTC